This T cell receptor (beta chain) emerged from a study of T cells after yellow fever vaccination (dated by TCRdb to the late 2010s). Regarding the complete study: The SMART-Seq v4 Ultra Low Input RNA kit was used to prepare libraries from fractions with low cell numbers. To track T-cell clones before and after primary and booster YFV17D yellow fever vaccination, bulk TCR alpha and beta repertoires were sequenced longitudinally. Two healthy male donors, one aged 18 to 29 and one aged 30 to 40 years, made up the cohort. Blood was drawn at multiple timepoints before and after primary and secondary immunization, with bulk PBMC replicates and cell subsets isolated. What the authors observed across the whole study: Compared with the primary T-cell response, the secondary T-cell response was weaker but faster, peaking on day 5 rather than day 15. Computational filtering was needed because FACS-sorted repertoires could contain abundant contaminating clonotypes from the bulk population. After the booster, most of the clones that had expanded following primary vaccination were detected again (approximately 96% of CD4 and around 90% of CD8), which suggests that memory was broadly maintained. A small share of clonotypes occurred in both CD4 and CD8 compartments, likely arising from convergent recombination. Because the study included only two donors, the extent to which the findings can be generalized is limited.

The treatment or condition label for this specimen denotes: live attenuated yellow fever vaccine strain. A standard Ficoll-Paque protocol was used to isolate PBMCs from peripheral blood. CD4 and CD8 T-cell fractions were isolated with Dynabeads CD4 and CD8 positive selection kits. TriZol was used to extract RNA from bulk PBMCs, CD4 and CD8 fractions, and dextramer-positive and dextramer-negative fractions. There are a few counts of this clonotype. It lacks a known antigen. Per-nucleotide qualities are absent, and no much larger clonotype sits a single base away. The CDR3 numbers 13 residues from cysteine through phenylalanine. The CDR3 DNA has 39 bases and is translated from base 1. V lost 3 bases and J lost 14 bases, and the count of bases not matched to a germline gene is 11. The germline V gene sets CDR1 to MGHRA and CDR2 to YSYEKL. Instrument used: Illumina NovaSeq 6000. Synthesis of TCR cDNA relied on 5'RACE template switching, a step that introduced a universal primer site along with unique molecular identifiers. Priming of cDNA synthesis was performed from both the TCR alpha and TCR beta constant segments. Libraries were amplified in two PCR steps, with sample barcodes and sequencing adapters added in the second step. Libraries were sequenced on Illumina HiSeq 2500 (2x100 bp) or NovaSeq (2x150 bp). On the authors' methods: MIGEC handled demultiplexing of reads and collapsing into UMI consensus sequences, while MiXCR performed V(D)J alignment. Vaccine-responding clonotypes were defined with edgeR using replicate PBMC samples, requiring FDR below 0.01 and a log2 fold change above 5 up to day 15. Each bulk clonotype was labeled CD4 or CD8 based on which sequenced repertoire, CD4 or CD8, contained the clonotype at higher abundance. In TCRdb, the public reads were trimmed at Q25 with fastp and aligned with MiXCR, with productive beta chains retained. Each entry merges the rows of one CDR3 protein and shows their most common DNA and genes. TCRdb's processing, not the study's, gives the V and J calls here. Present in this sample are 150,000 to 200,000 distinct CDR3 sequences, around 9% of which were seen just once. Roughly 40% of the sample is taken by the ten largest.

Specimen: CD8+ T cells sorted from PBMCs, collected 45 days after the yellow fever booster vaccination. This TCR came from a man between 18 and 29 years old who received the YFV17D yellow fever vaccine. This sequence uses TRBV4-1 and TRBJ1-2; 8 bases in between match TRBD1. CDR3 protein: CASSHRDRPPRTF. The sequenced DNA is TGCGCCAGCAGCCACCGGGACAGGCCCCCCAGAACCTTC.